This TCR beta chain was sequenced for a study of control samples from healthy donors and cancer patients. Produced via immunoSEQ multiplex PCR; TCRdb's table is partial and in-frame only. The sample shows 100,000 to 120,000 clones, 70% to 90% of them seen only once. With 4 bases removed from V and 4 bases from J, the gap between germline ends came to 17 bases. CDR1 and CDR2 from the germline V gene are SGDLS and YYNGEE. This CDR3 is built from 16 residues. The TCR sequence derives from a woman aged 60-75 years with lung cancer. Sequencing was performed on PBMCs. The chain employs TRBV9 and TRBJ2-2; D is unclear. CDR3 in amino acids: CASSSPAEVGTGELFF. The CDR3 nucleotides are TGTGCCAGCAGCTCCCCCGCCGAGGTGGGCACCGGGGAGCTGTTTTTT.